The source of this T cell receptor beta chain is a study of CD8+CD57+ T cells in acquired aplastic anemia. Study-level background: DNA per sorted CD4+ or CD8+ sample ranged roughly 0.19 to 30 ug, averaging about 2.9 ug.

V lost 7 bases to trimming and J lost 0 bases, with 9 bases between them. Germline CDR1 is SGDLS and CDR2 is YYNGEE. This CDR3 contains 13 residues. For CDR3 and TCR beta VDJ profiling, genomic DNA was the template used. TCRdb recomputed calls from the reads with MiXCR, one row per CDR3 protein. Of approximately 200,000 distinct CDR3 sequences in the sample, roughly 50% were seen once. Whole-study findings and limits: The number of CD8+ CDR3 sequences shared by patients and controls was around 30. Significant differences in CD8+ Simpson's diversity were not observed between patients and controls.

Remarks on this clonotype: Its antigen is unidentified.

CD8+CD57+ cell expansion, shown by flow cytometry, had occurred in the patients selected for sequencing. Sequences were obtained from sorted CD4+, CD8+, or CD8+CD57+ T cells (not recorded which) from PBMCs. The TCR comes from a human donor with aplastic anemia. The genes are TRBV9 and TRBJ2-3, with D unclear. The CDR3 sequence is CASGVTSTDTQYF. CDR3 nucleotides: TGTGCCAGCGGGGTTACTAGCACAGATACGCAGTATTTT.